Detailed here is one TCR beta chain. The data were taken from a study of T cell responses to AZD1222 COVID-19 vaccine. Clones were sequenced by immunoSEQ multiplex PCR, and TCRdb holds only the in-frame ones, with some missing. There are tens of thousands of clones in the sample; around 89% occur only once, and 12% lies in the top ten. J lost 9 bases, V lost 5 bases, and 9 bases had no gene match. The CDR3 totals 13 residues. The rearrangement links TRBV12-3 or TRBV12-4 to TRBJ1-2; 7 bases align to TRBD1. The clonotype was recovered from an adult who received the AZD1222 COVID-19 vaccine. Sequenced here: peripheral blood, sampled 28 days after the second AZD1222 dose. The CDR3 sequence: CASSARQGRSYTF. CDR3 sequence (DNA): TGTGCCAGCAGTGCTAGACAGGGCAGGAGCTACACCTTC.